A selection of T cell receptor beta chains follows, all from one sample in a study of glioma-infiltrating T cells. TCRdb re-called the multiplex PCR reads through MiXCR, storing one row per CDR3 protein. The sample records approximately 120,000 distinct CDR3 sequences, less than 30% being singletons. Sequencing used glioma tissue, nonneoplastic brain tissue, or PBMCs (not recorded which). These receptors were collected from a human donor with low-grade glioma or glioblastoma, undergoing nonglioma brain surgery, or in good health (not recorded which). The CDR3 runs from the conserved cysteine through the conserved F or W. Clone size is not always given. Where it is, it says once, few, many or a class for expanded clones.

TRBJ2-1	TRBV13	.	CASSPQMGSYNEQFF
TRBJ2-2	TRBV7-2	many	CASSFVRANTGELFF
TRBJ2-3	TRBV6-2/TRBV6-3	many	CASSSTSVGTDTQYF
TRBJ2-3	TRBV7-2	many	CASSLAGLSDTQYF
TRBJ1-2	TRBV6-2/TRBV6-3	.	CASRPCARGDYGYTF
TRBJ2-3	TRBV7-2	many	CASSLGLGFTDTQYF
TRBJ2-1	TRBV6-2/TRBV6-3	.	CASSYVPAGTSGSLNEQFF
TRBJ2-7	TRBV12-3/TRBV12-4	few	CASSLGIAGAYEQYF
TRBJ2-6	TRBV6-2/TRBV6-3	many	CASRIAGTGANVLTF
TRBJ1-1	TRBV29-1	many	CSVGDSGPIEAFF
TRBJ1-1	TRBV5-1	many	CASSLARVGAEAFF
TRBJ1-2	TRBV2	many	CADGRDDGYTF
TRBJ2-7	TRBV18	few	CASSPRPGQGGEQYF
TRBJ1-2	TRBV29-1	few	CSAVDRVYGYTF
TRBJ2-3	TRBV29-1	.	CSVEGERATDTQYF
TRBJ2-3	TRBV18	many	CASSPGWTDTQYF
TRBJ1-4	TRBV4-3	many	CASSQGTGTRLNEKLFF
TRBJ1-5	TRBV5-1	many	CASSLGGREDQPQHF
TRBJ2-7	TRBV28	many	CASSLYWDRGLYEQYF
TRBJ2-1	TRBV28	.	CASSLRAYTYNVQLF
TRBJ1-5	TRBV20-1	many	CSARDLWGTSNQPQHF
TRBJ2-7	TRBV4-3	many	CASSQFRASSYEQYF
TRBJ2-3	TRBV11-2	.	CTRRRGGTDTQYF
TRBJ1-2	TRBV10-3	many	CAISDDPRQGGYTF
TRBJ2-1	TRBV5-1	many	CASSLFPAMENNEQFF
TRBJ2-3	TRBV25-1	many	CASSELPPGDTQYF
TRBJ2-2	TRBV18	.	CASSPLGPQAPGELFF
TRBJ2-5	TRBV7-3	many	CASSFTHGEEKTQYF
TRBJ2-7	TRBV4-3	many	CASSQARDSSYEQYF
TRBJ2-1	TRBV6-2/TRBV6-3	many	CASTNLGGGRGYNEQFF
TRBJ2-5	TRBV5-1	.	CASSPGLEETQYF
TRBJ2-1	TRBV4-3	.	CASCQEAGRNAQFF
TRBJ2-1	TRBV6-2/TRBV6-3	many	CASSYSVGSYNEQFF
TRBJ1-1	TRBV28	medium-sized	CASSFPTTEAFF
TRBJ1-3	TRBV3-1	many	CASLGATTIYF
TRBJ1-2	TRBV2	many	CASSTGTGSYGYTF